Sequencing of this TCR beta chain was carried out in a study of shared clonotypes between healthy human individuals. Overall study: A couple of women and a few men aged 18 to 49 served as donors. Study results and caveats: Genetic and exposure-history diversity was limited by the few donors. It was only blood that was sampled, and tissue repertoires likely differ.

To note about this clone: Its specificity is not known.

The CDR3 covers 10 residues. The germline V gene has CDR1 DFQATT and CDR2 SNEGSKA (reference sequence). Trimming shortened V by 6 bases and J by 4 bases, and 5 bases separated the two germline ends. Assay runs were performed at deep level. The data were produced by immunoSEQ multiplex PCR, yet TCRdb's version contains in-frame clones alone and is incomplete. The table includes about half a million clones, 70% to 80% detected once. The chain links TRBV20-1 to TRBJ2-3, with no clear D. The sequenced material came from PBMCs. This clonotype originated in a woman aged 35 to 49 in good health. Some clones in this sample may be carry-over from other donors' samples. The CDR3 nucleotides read TGCAGTGCCCGGTCAGATACGCAGTATTTT. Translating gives CSARSDTQYF.